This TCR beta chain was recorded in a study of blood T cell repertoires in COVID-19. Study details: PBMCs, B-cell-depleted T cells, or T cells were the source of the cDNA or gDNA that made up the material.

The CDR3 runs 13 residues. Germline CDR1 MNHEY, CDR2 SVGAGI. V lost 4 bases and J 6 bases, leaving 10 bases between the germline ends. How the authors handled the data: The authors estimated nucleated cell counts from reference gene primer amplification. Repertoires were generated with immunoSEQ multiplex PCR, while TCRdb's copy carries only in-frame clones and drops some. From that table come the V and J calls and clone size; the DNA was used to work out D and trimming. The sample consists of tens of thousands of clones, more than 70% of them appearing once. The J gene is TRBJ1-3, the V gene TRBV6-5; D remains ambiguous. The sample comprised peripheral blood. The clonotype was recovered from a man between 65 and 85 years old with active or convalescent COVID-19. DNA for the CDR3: TGTGCCAGCAGTTCCCGGGTTTTAAACACCATATATTTT. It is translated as CASSSRVLNTIYF.